The present T cell receptor beta chain was sequenced within a study of blood T cell repertoires in COVID-19. The wider study: The United States, Italy and Spain were the sources of the acute and convalescent COVID-19 samples. PBMCs, B-cell-depleted T cells, or T cells were the source of the cDNA or gDNA that made up the material.

Data came from immunoSEQ multiplex PCR; TCRdb stores just in-frame clones and leaves some out. The sample has approximately 350,000 clones; around nine tenths are singletons. CDR1 is MNHEY, CDR2 SMNVEV, per germline (reference sequence). The CDR3 length is 15 residues. The V gene lost 2 bases and the J gene lost 0 bases, with 8 bases spanning the gap. Source material: peripheral blood. This chain uses TRBV27 with TRBJ2-4; D is uncertain. The sequence was obtained from a woman aged 55-75 years with COVID-19, enrolled during active disease. The CDR3 sequence: CASSLTGLAKNIQYF. The DNA of the CDR3 is TGTGCCAGCAGTTTAACTGGGCTAGCCAAAAACATTCAGTACTTC.